The 11 T cell receptor beta chains below all came from one sample that was sequenced in a study of cytomegalovirus exposure and HLA in healthy donors. Primers: 60 Vbeta forward and 13 Jbeta reverse. This table comes from immunoSEQ multiplex PCR, and its TCRdb copy is limited to in-frame clones, with some not included. The sample table sets out tens of thousands of clones. Material for sequencing was PBMCs. The receptor set was obtained from a man younger than 40 in good health and CMV-seropositive.

A remark on this clone: At one boundary the junction diverges from the germline segment, which might be a read error. The rearrangement joins TRBV25-1 to TRBJ1-3; D possibly corresponds to TRBD1 (5 bases). The germline V gene has CDR1 MGHDK and CDR2 SYGVNS. The CDR3 consists of 18 residues. This CDR3 is CASSEIGFRTRSGNNIYF. DNA of the CDR3: TGTGCCAGCAGTGAGATAGGTTTTCGGACACGCTCTGGAAACAACATATATTTT.

The genes are TRBV13 and TRBJ2-7, with D unclear. CDR3 size: 12 residues. The V gene's germline CDR1 is PRHDT and CDR2 FYEKMQ (reference sequence). Trimming took off 5 bases at V and 6 bases at J, with 11 bases between the two ends. The DNA for the CDR3 is TGTGCCAGCAGCCCCCCCGGTGGCGAGCAGTACTTC. It specifies CASSPPGGEQYF.

The V and J genes are TRBV6-1 and TRBJ2-1, with TRBD2 matching 10 bases. The V and J ends lost 8 bases and 6 bases, in that order; junction bases with no gene match: 4. In germline, CDR1 is MNHNS, CDR2 SASEGT. This CDR3 has 13 residues. The CDR3 region has the DNA TGTGCCAGCCGTAGCGGGGGGATCAATGAGCAGTTCTTC. As protein: CASRSGGINEQFF.

The V call is TRBV6-1, the J call TRBJ2-2, with 7 positions matching TRBD1. After removal of 6 bases from V and 0 bases from J, the junction contained 4 bases not matched to a gene. This CDR3 spans 15 amino acids. Per the germline V gene, CDR1 is MNHNS and CDR2 is SASEGT. CDR3 residues: CASRKGGSNTGELFF. CDR3 sequence (DNA): TGTGCCAGCAGGAAAGGGGGCTCGAACACCGGGGAGCTGTTTTTT.

V is TRBV1 and J is TRBJ2-7; the table's D call TRBD1 went unverified against the DNA. TRBV1 is annotated as a pseudogene. The CDR3 runs to 15 residues. The CDR3 DNA follows: TGCACCAGCAGCCCACGTGAGCAGGCTACCTACGAGCAGTACTTC. Protein sequence: CTSSPREQATYEQYF.

The chain employs TRBV7-9 and TRBJ1-2; 7 bases are a match to TRBD1. With V trimmed by 2 bases and J by 8 bases, 8 bases remained unmatched. Germline V CDR1 and CDR2: SEHNR, FQNEAQ (reference sequence). The length of the CDR3 is 14 residues. The CDR3 protein is CASSLLQGTGGYTF. In DNA, the CDR3 is TGTGCCAGCAGCTTACTACAGGGGACGGGCGGCTACACCTTC.

The chain combines TRBV25-1 with TRBJ2-7; 13 nucleotides match TRBD2. J gave up 2 bases and V 2 bases, and 3 bases lay outside the gene matches. This CDR3 is 16 amino acids long. Germline CDR1 reads MGHDK; CDR2 reads SYGVNS. The CDR3 reads CASSERTSGGAYEQYF. CDR3 DNA: TGTGCCAGCAGTGAAAGGACTAGCGGGGGCGCCTACGAGCAGTACTTC.

The J gene is TRBJ2-7, the V gene TRBV4-2; possible D gene TRBD1, 5 bases. The V end was cut by 2 bases, the J end by 6 bases, with 8 bases between. CDR3 length: 12 amino acids. Per the germline V gene, CDR1 is LGHNA and CDR2 is YNFKEQ. CDR3 sequence: CASSQQGGEQYF. CDR3 DNA: TGTGCCAGCAGCCAACAGGGTGGCGAGCAGTACTTC.

The genes are TRBV9 and TRBJ2-7, with 9 bases aligning to TRBD2. The CDR3 totals 15 residues. CDR1 and CDR2 (germline): SGDLS, YYNGEE. Losses at the gene ends were 4 bases for V and 3 bases for J; bases not matched to a gene: 8. The CDR3 is CASSPRLAGIYEQYF. The CDR3 region has the DNA TGTGCCAGCAGCCCCCGGCTAGCGGGGATCTACGAGCAGTACTTC.

The genes are TRBV5-6 and TRBJ2-1; 8 positions match TRBD2. Per the germline V gene, CDR1 is SGHDT and CDR2 is YYEEEE. V trimming: 0 bases; J trimming: 6 bases; junction bases outside the gene matches: 8. The CDR3 runs 16 residues. CDR3 in amino acids: CASSLARGLVGNEQFF. CDR3 sequence (DNA): TGTGCCAGCAGCTTGGCCAGGGGACTAGTAGGCAATGAGCAGTTCTTC.

The CDR3 reads CASSLVLAGGQETQYF. The CDR3 region has the DNA TGTGCCAGCAGCTTAGTTCTAGCGGGGGGGCAAGAGACCCAGTACTTC. The V and J genes are TRBV7-2 and TRBJ2-5, with 12 bases aligning to TRBD2. The junction had 2 bases not matched to a gene; V was cut back by 1 base and J by 2 bases. Germline-derived CDR1 and CDR2 are SGHTA and FQGNSA. CDR3 length equals 16 residues.